This T cell receptor beta chain came from a study of T cells in Graves' hyperthyroidism and ophthalmopathy. Disease lasting under 3 months, a NOSPECS grade of at least 4, and a Clinical Activity Score of at least 3 were features of the ophthalmopathy patients. Exclusion of patients followed from uncontrolled infection, other autoimmune disease, pregnancy or lactation. Regions amplified from RNA transcripts were the TCR beta CDR3 regions. When the TCR CDR3 underwent first-round RT-PCR, the HTBI primer set was used. TCRdb redid the calling of the multiplex PCR reads with MiXCR, one entry per CDR3 protein. Here the sample spans 450,000 to 550,000 distinct CDR3 sequences, 24% being singletons. Germline V gene lookup returns CDR1 SGHAT and CDR2 FQNNGV. This CDR3 contains 16 residues. Trimming stripped 0 bases from V and 5 bases from J, with 16 bases between.

V usage is TRBV11-2 and J usage is TRBJ2-5, with a tentative D call TRBD2 (6 bases). Sequenced material: blood. The TCR was taken from a woman aged 25 to 39 with Graves' ophthalmopathy. The CDR3 DNA is TGTGCCAGCAGCTTAGACGGGACTTCCCCGGGGGAGACCCAGTACTTC. Translating gives CASSLDGTSPGETQYF.